Presented here are 17 T cell receptor beta chains from one specimen sequenced in a study of blood T cell repertoires in COVID-19. Profiling relied on immunoSEQ multiplex PCR, and the TCRdb table lists in-frame clones only, not all of them. The sample has some 380,000 clones; 85% to 90% are singletons. Specimen: peripheral blood. All receptors derive from a man aged 18 to 29 with active or convalescent COVID-19.

V and J are TRBV21-1 and TRBJ2-7; the table names TRBD1, a call not compared with the DNA. TRBV21-1 is assigned pseudogene status. This CDR3 spans 14 amino acids. The CDR3 is CASSKSDRAYEQYF. The CDR3 nucleotides read TGTGCCAGCAGCAAATCGGACAGGGCCTACGAGCAGTACTTC.

The CDR3: CSVHGTSENNEQFF. CDR3 DNA sequence: TGCAGCGTTCACGGGACTAGCGAAAACAATGAGCAGTTCTTC. The chain combines TRBV29-1 with TRBJ2-1; the match to TRBD2 covers 10 bases. Germline V gives CDR1 SQVTM, CDR2 ANQGSEA. The CDR3 is made up of 14 amino acids. Trimming took 5 bases from V and 5 from J; bases not matched to a gene: 6.

In this sample, this clone turned up once. The chain combines TRBV18 with TRBJ1-2; perhaps TRBD1 as D (6 bases). The V gene's germline CDR1 is KGHSH and CDR2 LQKENI. The CDR3 sequence is 14 residues long. Between the trimmed V and J ends, which lost 4 bases and 8 bases, there was a span of 17 bases. Here the CDR3 DNA reads TGTGCCAGCTCACTACAGGGTGTAGGGGAGGGCTACACCTTC. It translates to CASSLQGVGEGYTF.

V usage is TRBV6-6 and J usage is TRBJ2-1, with 13 bases lining up with TRBD2. The CDR3 sequence is 17 residues long. V shed 5 bases and J 7 bases; nucleotides not matched to a gene: 11. Germline CDR1 and CDR2: MNHNY and SVGAGI (reference sequence). CDR3 nucleotide sequence: TGTGCCAGCAGTCCGGGACTAGCGGGACCGCAGGGGAATGAGCAGTTCTTC. Protein product: CASSPGLAGPQGNEQFF.

The chain has TRBV24-1 and TRBJ2-3; 12 bases are shared with TRBD2. The V gene end was trimmed by 9 bases and the J gene end by 4 bases; junction bases not matched to a gene: 7. The CDR3 runs 15 residues. The V gene's germline CDR1 is KGHDR and CDR2 SFDVKD. CDR3 residues: CATGRTSGGPDTQYF. Here the CDR3 DNA reads TGTGCCACCGGAAGAACTAGCGGGGGGCCAGATACGCAGTATTTT.

The J gene is TRBJ2-3, the V gene TRBV30; 12 nucleotides line up with TRBD2. Losses at the gene ends were 5 bases for V and 1 base for J; bases not matched to a gene: 4. The germline V gene encodes CDR1 GTSNPN and CDR2 SVGIG (reference sequence). This CDR3 region has 15 residues. CDR3 in amino acids: CAWGSSGRGTDTQYF. The CDR3 coding sequence is TGTGCCTGGGGGTCTAGCGGGAGGGGCACAGATACGCAGTATTTT.

The genes are TRBV7-9 and TRBJ1-2; a possible D gene is TRBD1 (5 bases). There are 13 residues in the CDR3. V was shortened by 1 base and J by 6 bases, with 9 bases between the two germline ends. CDR1 is SEHNR and CDR2 is FQNEAQ in the germline V gene (reference sequence). CDR3 protein: CASSLGRDNGYTF. DNA for the CDR3: TGTGCCAGCAGCTTAGGCAGGGATAATGGCTACACCTTC.

This rearrangement joins TRBV7-2 to TRBJ2-3; D perhaps matches TRBD2 (6 bases). V was clipped by 1 base and J by 7 bases, with 9 bases between them. The CDR3 spans 13 residues. Germline assignment: CDR1 SGHTA and CDR2 FQGNSA. CDR3 loop: CASSLGTTNTQYF. CDR3 in DNA: TGTGCCAGCAGCTTAGGGACTACAAATACGCAGTATTTT. Complete variable domain (other parts from reference TRBV7-2 and TRBJ2-3): GAGVSQSPSNKVTEKGKDVELRCDPISGHTALYWYRQSLGQGLEFLIYFQGNSAPDKSGLPSDRFSAERTGGSVSTLTIQRTQQEDSAVYLCASSLGTTNTQYFGPGTRLTVL.

CDR3 region: CASSGSGTGTGEQYF. In DNA form, the CDR3 reads TGTGCCAGCAGTGGCTCCGGGACAGGGACGGGCGAGCAGTACTTC. The rearrangement links TRBV25-1 to TRBJ2-7, with 9 bases matching TRBD1. The CDR3 consists of 15 residues. Germline V gene data show CDR1 as MGHDK and CDR2 as SYGVNS. The V and J ends lost 4 bases and 6 bases, in that order; junction bases with no gene match: 10.

In nucleotides, the CDR3 is TGTGCCAGCAGCCAATCCCGGGACAGCTATGGCTACACCTTC. Translating gives CASSQSRDSYGYTF. V usage is TRBV3-1 (or the pseudogene TRBV3-2) and J usage is TRBJ1-2, with 7 bases fitting TRBD1. The J segment lost 4 bases and the V segment lost 2 bases, leaving 4 bases of the junction unmatched. Germline V CDR1 and CDR2: LGHDT, YNNKEL (reference sequence). There are 14 residues in the CDR3.

This chain links TRBV6-4 with TRBJ2-7, with a tentative D call TRBD1 (5 bases). Trimming stripped 6 bases from V and 5 bases from J, with 5 bases between. Germline CDR1 is MRHNA and CDR2 is SNTAGT. There are 10 residues in the CDR3. The CDR3 is CASRTDEQYF. CDR3 in DNA: TGTGCCAGCAGGACAGACGAGCAGTACTTC.

The chain employs TRBV6-1 and TRBJ1-2, with D maybe TRBD1 (6 bases). The CDR3 spans 13 residues. The V end lost 0 bases, the J end lost 7 bases, and 9 bases lay between the germline ends. CDR1 and CDR2 (germline): MNHNS, SASEGT. CDR3 DNA: TGTGCCAGCAGTGAAGCGCAGGGGTTTGGCTACACCTTC. Amino acid sequence: CASSEAQGFGYTF.

This chain uses TRBV30 with TRBJ1-2; TRBD1 is a possible D gene (5 bases). V was pared by 3 bases and J by 4 bases, with 15 bases between. There are 14 residues in the CDR3. The V gene's germline CDR1 is GTSNPN and CDR2 SVGIG (reference sequence). The DNA for the CDR3 is TGTGCCTGGAGCGCCCATGGGGGGGGCTATGGCTACACCTTC. Its translation: CAWSAHGGGYGYTF. The whole variable domain, filled in from reference TRBV30 and TRBJ1-2, reads SQTIHQWPATLVQPVGSPLSLECTVEGTSNPNLYWYRQAAGRGLQLLFYSVGIGQISSEVPQNLSASRPQDRQFILSSKKLLLSDSGFYLCAWSAHGGGYGYTFGSGTRLTVV.

V usage is TRBV28 and J usage is TRBJ2-7; no firm D call. CDR1 is MDHEN and CDR2 is SYDVKM in the germline V gene. The CDR3 is 14 amino acids. The V end lost 6 bases, the J end lost 0 bases, and 12 bases lay between the germline ends. In DNA form, the CDR3 reads TGTGCCAGCAGCCAGCGTATGAGCTCCTACGAGCAGTACTTC. It yields the protein CASSQRMSSYEQYF.

This rearrangement joins TRBV7-2 to TRBJ1-2, with 12 bases matching TRBD1. V dropped 1 base and J dropped 6; count of bases not matched to a gene: 6. The length of the CDR3 is 16 residues. Germline V CDR1 and CDR2: SGHTA, FQGNSA. The CDR3 spells CASSLGRDRGLHGYTF. The CDR3 nucleotides are TGTGCCAGCAGCTTAGGGAGGGACAGGGGGCTTCATGGCTACACCTTC.

The chain carries TRBV28 and TRBJ1-2, with a weak D call TRBD1 (5 bases). The germline V and J ends were trimmed by 4 bases and 4 bases, with 16 bases remaining between them. This CDR3 is 15 amino acids long. Germline V gene lookup returns CDR1 MDHEN and CDR2 SYDVKM. CDR3 nucleotide sequence: TGTGCCAGCAGTTCACCGCAGGGCCCAGGCTATGGCTACACCTTC. Protein product: CASSSPQGPGYGYTF.

The chain uses TRBV7-9 and TRBJ1-1; 10 bases line up with TRBD1. Looked up from germline, CDR1 is SEHNR and CDR2 is FQNEAQ (reference sequence). The length of the CDR3 is 14 residues. With V trimmed by 1 base and J by 8 bases, 4 bases remained unmatched. The CDR3 DNA reads TGTGCCAGCAGCTTAGGGGACAGGGGTGGCGAAGCTTTCTTT. Translated, it gives CASSLGDRGGEAFF. Looking up the rest from reference TRBV7-9 and TRBJ1-1 gives the full variable domain: DTGVSQNPRHKITKRGQNVTFRCDPISEHNRLYWYRQTLGQGPEFLTYFQNEAQLEKSRLLSDRFSAERPKGSFSTLEIQRTEQGDSAMYLCASSLGDRGGEAFFGQGTRLTVV.